A single sample gave rise to the 19 T cell receptor beta chains below, sequenced in a study of patients and donors after allogeneic stem cell transplantation. One entry per CDR3 protein, called by TCRdb with MiXCR from the RT-PCR reads. The repertoire includes about 4,200 distinct CDR3 sequences, about 17% of them detected once, and 76% sits in the top ten. Material: blood, either unsorted or a sorted T cell fraction (not recorded which). Receptors originate from a human donor who was either an allogeneic HSCT recipient or a stem cell or donor lymphocyte infusion donor (not recorded which). It is not recorded whose cells these are; they may come from a transplant donor.

In its sample, this clonotype was seen many times. CDR3 nucleotides: TGTGCCAGCAGCCAAAGGGTAAGGAATGAGCAGTTCTTC. It translates to CASSQRVRNEQFF. This chain uses TRBV3-1 with TRBJ2-1, with no clear D. V lost 2 bases and J lost 7, with 9 bases in between. Germline V gene sequence: CDR1 LGHDT, CDR2 YNNKEL (reference sequence). The CDR3 is 13 amino acids.

This clonotype came up many times. The CDR3, as DNA: TGTGCCAGCTCCGGACAGACAACTAATGAAAAACTGTTTTTT. Residues: CASSGQTTNEKLFF. The rearrangement uses TRBV6-1 and TRBJ1-4; weak D call: TRBD1 (6 bases). The CDR3 length is 14 residues. Germline V gives CDR1 MNHNS, CDR2 SASEGT. V lost 8 bases and J lost 0, with 10 bases in between.

V is TRBV5-1 and J is TRBJ2-7; no reliable D call. This CDR3 is built from 12 residues. Germline assignment: CDR1 SGHRS and CDR2 YFSETQ. V lost 4 bases and J lost 3, with 8 bases in between. CDR3 loop: CASSPGHYEQYF. The CDR3 DNA reads TGCGCCAGCAGCCCAGGCCACTACGAGCAGTACTTC. The variable domain in full, completed from reference TRBV5-1 and TRBJ2-7, reads KAGVTQTPRYLIKTRGQQVTLSCSPISGHRSVSWYQQTPGQGLQFLFEYFSETQRNKGNFPGRFSGRQFSNSRSEMNVSTLELGDSALYLCASSPGHYEQYFGPGTRLTVT.

This clonotype was detected ten times or more. The genes are TRBV10-3 and TRBJ2-2; 9 nucleotides agree with TRBD1. The V gene's germline CDR1 is ENHRY and CDR2 SYGVKD. The CDR3 sequence is 15 residues long. J lost 1 base, V lost 7 bases, and 4 bases had no gene match. This chain's CDR3 is CAITGTGKNTGELFF. The CDR3 DNA reads TGTGCCATCACCGGGACAGGGAAGAACACCGGGGAGCTGTTTTTT.

This clonotype was observed at least ten times. The chain combines TRBV29-1 with TRBJ2-5; perhaps TRBD1 as D (6 bases). The CDR3 runs 12 residues. V lost 7 bases, J lost 4 bases, and 13 bases lay in between. Germline assignment: CDR1 SQVTM and CDR2 ANQGSEA. CDR3 sequence: CSGLKGVETQYF. The CDR3 nucleotides read TGCAGCGGGCTTAAGGGGGTAGAGACCCAGTACTTC.

This clonotype has just a few counts. The V call is TRBV3-1, the J call TRBJ2-6, with a tentative D call TRBD2 (6 bases). CDR3 length: 16 amino acids. CDR1 is LGHDT, CDR2 YNNKEL, per germline (reference sequence). The V end was cut by 4 bases, the J end by 0 bases, with 10 bases between. The CDR3 spells CASSPLGGSGANVLTF. CDR3 in DNA: TGTGCCAGCAGCCCTCTGGGAGGCTCTGGGGCCAACGTCCTGACTTTC.

This clonotype is labeled as large. This chain uses TRBV28 with TRBJ2-7, with D hard to call. Germline V lookup: CDR1 MDHEN, CDR2 SYDVKM. V was clipped by 6 bases and J by 6 bases, with 6 bases between them. The CDR3 spans 10 residues. The CDR3 reads CASSLAEQYF. The CDR3 DNA follows: TGTGCCAGCAGCCTCGCCGAGCAGTACTTC.

This chain connects TRBV5-1 to TRBJ2-3; unclear D gene. Germline loops: CDR1 SGHRS, CDR2 YFSETQ. The germline V and J ends were trimmed by 2 bases and 0 bases, with 10 bases remaining between them. This CDR3 comprises 15 residues. The DNA of the CDR3 is TGCGCCAGCAGCTTTGGTGCTCCCAGCACAGATACGCAGTATTTT. Translating it yields CASSFGAPSTDTQYF.

This clonotype came up many times. V is TRBV5-1 and J is TRBJ2-7; D ambiguous. Germline loops: CDR1 SGHRS, CDR2 YFSETQ. CDR3 length equals 17 residues. Trimming cost V 0 bases and J 3 bases, with 19 bases left between them. The CDR3 loop reads CASSLALWTLGYYEQYF. CDR3 in DNA: TGCGCCAGCAGCTTGGCCTTGTGGACGTTAGGTTACTACGAGCAGTACTTC.

This chain uses TRBV19 with TRBJ1-1; 9 nucleotides line up with TRBD1. Per the germline V gene, CDR1 is LNHDA and CDR2 is SQIVND (reference sequence). This CDR3 is built from 13 residues. The ends lost 6 bases at V and 9 bases at J; junction bases unmatched: 8. For the CDR3, the DNA is TGTGCCAGTAGGCCACCAGACAGGGGGAAAGCTTTCTTT. It yields the protein CASRPPDRGKAFF.

Ten or more counts support this clonotype. The chain has TRBV12-3 or TRBV12-4 and TRBJ1-1; D is possibly TRBD1 (6 bases). The V end lost 5 bases, the J end lost 7 bases, and 17 bases lay between the germline ends. The CDR3 spans 14 residues. Here the CDR3 reads CASSGQLLGDEAFF. In DNA form, the CDR3 reads TGTGCCAGCAGTGGACAGTTACTTGGGGATGAAGCTTTCTTT.

This clonotype was counted ten times or more. This chain uses TRBV24-1 with TRBJ1-2; 8 nucleotides line up with TRBD1. Germline CDR1 is KGHDR and CDR2 is SFDVKD. Trimming cost V 2 bases and J 0 bases; bases outside gene matches: 1. This CDR3 has 15 amino acids. CDR3 in amino acids: CATSDWTGSNYGYTF. The CDR3 DNA follows: TGTGCCACCAGTGATTGGACAGGGTCTAACTATGGCTACACCTTC.

The table lists this clonotype with a few counts. Written as DNA, the CDR3 is TGTGCCAGCAGCTTAGCGGCAGGGGATCAGCCCCAGCATTTT. Translating it yields CASSLAAGDQPQHF. The V call is TRBV7-9, the J call TRBJ1-5; D is perhaps TRBD1 (6 bases). The CDR3 is made up of 14 amino acids. The germline V gene encodes CDR1 SEHNR and CDR2 FQNEAQ (reference sequence). Trimming left V 0 bases short and J 5 bases short, with 8 bases between.

This rearrangement joins TRBV28 to TRBJ1-4, with 8 nucleotides matching TRBD1. The germline V gene has CDR1 MDHEN and CDR2 SYDVKM. With 5 bases clipped from V and 7 bases from J, the junction kept 6 bases outside the gene matches. The CDR3 runs to 14 residues. The CDR3 region has the DNA TGTGCCAGCAGTCCCAGGGGGCTGTGTGAAAAACTGTTTTTT. It yields the protein CASSPRGLCEKLFF.

This clonotype was detected ten times or more. This chain connects TRBV6-5 to TRBJ1-5; D gene unclear. There are 13 residues in the CDR3. Germline-derived CDR1 and CDR2 are MNHEY and SVGAGI. V lost 5 bases and J lost 6, with 11 bases in between. As DNA, the CDR3 is TGTGCCAGCAGTACGATTGGTGGTCAGCCCCAGCATTTT. Its protein product is CASSTIGGQPQHF.

The CDR3 loop is CSHYGLAGRETQYF. The CDR3 coding sequence is TGCAGTCACTATGGACTAGCGGGACGGGAGACCCAGTACTTC. The rearrangement links TRBV20-1 to TRBJ2-5; 12 nucleotides align to TRBD2. Germline V gives CDR1 DFQATT, CDR2 SNEGSKA (reference sequence). The CDR3 is 14 residues long. The V gene end was trimmed by 8 bases and the J gene end by 5 bases; junction bases not matched to a gene: 9.

This chain uses TRBV7-9 with TRBJ1-4; the D is unclear. Germline V gives CDR1 SEHNR, CDR2 FQNEAQ (reference sequence). V was clipped by 1 base and J by 8 bases, with 20 bases between them. The CDR3 runs to 17 residues. CDR3 nucleotides: TGTGCCAGCAGCTTAGGGGTGGGGTCAGATACCCGGGAAAAACTGTTTTTT. It yields the protein CASSLGVGSDTREKLFF. Based on the CDR3 plus reference TRBV7-9 and TRBJ1-4, the full variable domain is DTGVSQNPRHKITKRGQNVTFRCDPISEHNRLYWYRQTLGQGPEFLTYFQNEAQLEKSRLLSDRFSAERPKGSFSTLEIQRTEQGDSAMYLCASSLGVGSDTREKLFFGSGTQLSVL.

The chain couples TRBV16 to TRBJ1-3, with TRBD1 as a possible D gene (5 bases). There are 15 residues in the CDR3. From germline, CDR1 is KGHSY and CDR2 FQNENV. V was clipped by 4 bases and J by 0 bases, with 10 bases between them. The CDR3 nucleotides read TGTGCCAGCAGCCCACAGGTTAGCTCTGGAAACACCATATATTTT. Protein: CASSPQVSSGNTIYF.

The chain recombines TRBV6-2 or TRBV6-3 with TRBJ1-5; tentatively, D is TRBD1 (5 bases). The CDR3 is 15 amino acids. Deletions cut 6 bases from V and 2 bases from J, with 14 bases between. From germline, CDR1 is MNHEY and CDR2 SVGEGT. CDR3 in amino acids: CASSNRYGGNQPQHF. The CDR3, as DNA: TGTGCCAGCAGCAACAGGTATGGCGGCAATCAGCCCCAGCATTTT.